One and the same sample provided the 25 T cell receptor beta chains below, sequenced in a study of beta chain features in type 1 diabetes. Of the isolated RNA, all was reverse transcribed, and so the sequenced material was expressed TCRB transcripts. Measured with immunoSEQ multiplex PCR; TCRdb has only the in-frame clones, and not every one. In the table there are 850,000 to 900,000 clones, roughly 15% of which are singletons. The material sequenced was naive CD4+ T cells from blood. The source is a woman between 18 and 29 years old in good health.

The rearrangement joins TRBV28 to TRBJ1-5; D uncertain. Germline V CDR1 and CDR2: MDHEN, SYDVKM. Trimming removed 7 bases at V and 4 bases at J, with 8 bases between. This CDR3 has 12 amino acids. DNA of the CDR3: TGTGCCAGCATGGAACCGAATCAGCCCCAGCATTTT. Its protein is CASMEPNQPQHF.

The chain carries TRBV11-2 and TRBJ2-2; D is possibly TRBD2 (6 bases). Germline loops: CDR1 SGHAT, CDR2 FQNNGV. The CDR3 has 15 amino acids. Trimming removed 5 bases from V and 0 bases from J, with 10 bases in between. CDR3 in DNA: TGTGCCAGCAGCAATAGCGGAACGAACACCGGGGAGCTGTTTTTT. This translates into CASSNSGTNTGELFF.

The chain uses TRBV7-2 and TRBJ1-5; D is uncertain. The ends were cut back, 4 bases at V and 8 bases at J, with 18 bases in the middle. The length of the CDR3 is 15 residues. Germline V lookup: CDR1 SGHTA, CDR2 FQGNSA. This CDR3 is CASSSSGTALEPQHF. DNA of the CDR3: TGTGCCAGCAGCTCCTCGGGTACGGCGTTGGAGCCCCAGCATTTT.

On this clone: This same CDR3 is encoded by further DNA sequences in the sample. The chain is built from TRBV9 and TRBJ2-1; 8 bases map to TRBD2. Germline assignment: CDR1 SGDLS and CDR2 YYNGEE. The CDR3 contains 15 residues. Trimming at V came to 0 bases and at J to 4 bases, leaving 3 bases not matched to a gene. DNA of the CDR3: TGTGCCAGCAGCGTAGCGGGAGGGCCTTACAATGAGCAGTTCTTC. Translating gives CASSVAGGPYNEQFF.

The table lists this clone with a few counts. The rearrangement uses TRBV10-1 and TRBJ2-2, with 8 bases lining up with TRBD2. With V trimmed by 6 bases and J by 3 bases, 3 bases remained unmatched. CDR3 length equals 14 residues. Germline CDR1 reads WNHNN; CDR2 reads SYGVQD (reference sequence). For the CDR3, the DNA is TGCGCCAGCAGCGGGAGGGTGGACACCGGGGAGCTGTTTTTT. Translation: CASSGRVDTGELFF.

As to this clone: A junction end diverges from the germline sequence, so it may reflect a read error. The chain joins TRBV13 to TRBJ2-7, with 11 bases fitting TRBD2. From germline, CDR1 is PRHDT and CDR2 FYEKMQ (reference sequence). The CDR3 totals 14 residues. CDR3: CASRLAGGGYEQYF. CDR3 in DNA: TGTGCCAGCAGATTAGCGGGAGGGGGCTACGAGCAGTACTTC. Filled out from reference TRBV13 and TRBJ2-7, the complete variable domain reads AAGVIQSPRHLIKEKRETATLKCYPIPRHDTVYWYQQGPGQDPQFLISFYEKMQSDKGSIPDRFSAQQFSDYHSELNMSSLELGDSALYFCASRLAGGGYEQYFGPGTRLTVT.

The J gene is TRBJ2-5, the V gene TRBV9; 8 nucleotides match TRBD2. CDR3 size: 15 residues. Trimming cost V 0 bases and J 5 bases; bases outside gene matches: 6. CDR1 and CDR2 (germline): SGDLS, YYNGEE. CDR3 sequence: CASSVAGGPRETQYF. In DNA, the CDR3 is TGTGCCAGCAGCGTAGCGGGAGGGCCACGGGAGACCCAGTACTTC.

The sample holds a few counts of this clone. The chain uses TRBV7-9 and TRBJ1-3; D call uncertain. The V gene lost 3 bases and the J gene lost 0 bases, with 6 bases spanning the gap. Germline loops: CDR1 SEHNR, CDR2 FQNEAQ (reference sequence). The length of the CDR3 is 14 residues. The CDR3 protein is CASSLLSSGNTIYF. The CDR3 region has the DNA TGTGCCAGCAGCTTGCTCAGCTCTGGAAACACCATATATTTT.

The CDR3 DNA is TGTGCCAGCAGTACCGGGACTAGCCTCATGGATACGCAGTATTTT. Amino acid sequence: CASSTGTSLMDTQYF. The chain links TRBV25-1 to TRBJ2-3; 9 bases fit TRBD2. CDR1 is MGHDK and CDR2 is SYGVNS in the germline V gene. This CDR3 spans 15 amino acids. The V and J ends lost 5 bases and 6 bases, in that order; junction bases with no gene match: 9.

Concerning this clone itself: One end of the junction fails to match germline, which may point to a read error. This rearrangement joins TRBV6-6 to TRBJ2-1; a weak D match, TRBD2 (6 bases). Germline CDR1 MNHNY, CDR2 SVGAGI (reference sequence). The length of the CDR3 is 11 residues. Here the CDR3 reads CARRTNNEQFF. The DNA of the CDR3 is TGTGCCCGCAGGACTAACAATGAGCAGTTCTTC.

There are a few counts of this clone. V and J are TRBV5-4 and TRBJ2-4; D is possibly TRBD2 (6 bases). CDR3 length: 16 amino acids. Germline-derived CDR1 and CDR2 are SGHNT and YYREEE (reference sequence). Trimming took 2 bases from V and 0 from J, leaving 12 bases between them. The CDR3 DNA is TGTGCCAGCAGCTTACCGGGGGTGGGAGCCAAAAACATTCAGTACTTC. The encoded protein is CASSLPGVGAKNIQYF.

Here the CDR3 reads CASSEGVGRRDTQYF. In DNA, the CDR3 is TGTGCCAGCAGTGAGGGGGTAGGAAGGAGAGATACGCAGTATTTT. The chain uses TRBV6-1 and TRBJ2-3; tentatively, D is TRBD1 or TRBD2 (5 bases each). Germline-derived CDR1 and CDR2 are MNHNS and SASEGT. V lost 3 bases and J lost 5, with 15 bases in between. The CDR3 is made up of 15 amino acids.

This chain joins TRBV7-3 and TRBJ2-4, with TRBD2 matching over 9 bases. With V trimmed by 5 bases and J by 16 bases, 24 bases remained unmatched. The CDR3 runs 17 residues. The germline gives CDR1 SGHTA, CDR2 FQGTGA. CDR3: CASSPGVAGVPSGRGYF. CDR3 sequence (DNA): TGTGCCAGCAGCCCTGGTGTAGCGGGAGTTCCCAGTGGGCGGGGATACTTC.

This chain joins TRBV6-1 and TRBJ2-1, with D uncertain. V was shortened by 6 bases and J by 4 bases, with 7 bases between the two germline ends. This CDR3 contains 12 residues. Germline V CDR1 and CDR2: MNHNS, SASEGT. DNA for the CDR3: TGTGCCAGCAGCCTACGTTACAATGAGCAGTTCTTC. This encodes CASSLRYNEQFF.

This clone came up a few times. CDR3: CASSPKQGAGAFF. DNA of the CDR3: TGTGCCAGCAGCCCAAAACAGGGGGCTGGAGCTTTCTTT. This chain uses TRBV7-9 with TRBJ1-1; 9 nucleotides agree with TRBD1. The J segment lost 10 bases and the V segment lost 5 bases, leaving 8 bases of the junction unmatched. Germline CDR1 and CDR2: SEHNR and FQNEAQ (reference sequence). This CDR3 contains 13 residues.

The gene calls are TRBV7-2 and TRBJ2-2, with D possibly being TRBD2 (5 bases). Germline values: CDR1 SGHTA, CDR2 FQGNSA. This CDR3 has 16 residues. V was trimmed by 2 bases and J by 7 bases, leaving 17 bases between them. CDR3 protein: CASSLNRFRGGGELFF. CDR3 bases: TGTGCCAGCAGCTTAAATAGGTTTCGGGGTGGCGGGGAGCTGTTTTTT.

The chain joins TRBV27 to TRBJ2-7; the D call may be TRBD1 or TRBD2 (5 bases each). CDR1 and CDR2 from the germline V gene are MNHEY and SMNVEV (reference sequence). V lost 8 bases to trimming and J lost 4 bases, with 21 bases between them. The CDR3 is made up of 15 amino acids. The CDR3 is CASRRYVEGIYEQYF. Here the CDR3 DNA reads TGTGCCAGCCGTCGGTACGTCGAGGGGATATACGAGCAGTACTTC.

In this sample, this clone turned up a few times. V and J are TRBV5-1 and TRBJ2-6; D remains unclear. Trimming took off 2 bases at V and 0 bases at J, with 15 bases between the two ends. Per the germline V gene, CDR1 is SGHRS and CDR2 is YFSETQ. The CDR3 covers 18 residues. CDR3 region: CASSLLTESRSGANVLTF. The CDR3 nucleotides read TGCGCCAGCAGCTTATTGACGGAGAGTCGCTCTGGGGCCAACGTCCTGACTTTC.

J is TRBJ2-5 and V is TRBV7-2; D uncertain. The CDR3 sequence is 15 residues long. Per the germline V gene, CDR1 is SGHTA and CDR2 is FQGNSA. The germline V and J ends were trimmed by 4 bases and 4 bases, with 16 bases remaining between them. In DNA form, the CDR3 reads TGTGCCAGCAGCTCAACTCGATCGCCGAGAGAGACCCAGTACTTC. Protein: CASSSTRSPRETQYF.

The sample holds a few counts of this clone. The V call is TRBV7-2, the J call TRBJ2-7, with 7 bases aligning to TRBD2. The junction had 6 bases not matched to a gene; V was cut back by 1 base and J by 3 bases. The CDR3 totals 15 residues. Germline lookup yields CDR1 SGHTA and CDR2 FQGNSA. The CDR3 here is CASSLVRRGIYEQYF. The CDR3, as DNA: TGTGCCAGCAGCTTAGTGCGGCGGGGGATCTACGAGCAGTACTTC.

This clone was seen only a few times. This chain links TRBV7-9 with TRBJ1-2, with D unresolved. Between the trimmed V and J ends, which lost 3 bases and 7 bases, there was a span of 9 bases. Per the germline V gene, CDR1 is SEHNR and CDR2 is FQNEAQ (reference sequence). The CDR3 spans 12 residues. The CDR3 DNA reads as TGTGCCAGCAGCTTGTATACTGCTGGCTACACCTTC. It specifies CASSLYTAGYTF.

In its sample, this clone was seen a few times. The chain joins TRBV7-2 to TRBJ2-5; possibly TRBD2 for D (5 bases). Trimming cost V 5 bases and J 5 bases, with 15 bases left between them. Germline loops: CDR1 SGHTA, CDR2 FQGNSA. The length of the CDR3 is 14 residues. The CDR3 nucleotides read TGTGCCAGCAGCAAATCAGGACTCTCGGAGACCCAGTACTTC. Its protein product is CASSKSGLSETQYF. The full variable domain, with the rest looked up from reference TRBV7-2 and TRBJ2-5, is GAGVSQSPSNKVTEKGKDVELRCDPISGHTALYWYRQSLGQGLEFLIYFQGNSAPDKSGLPSDRFSAERTGGSVSTLTIQRTQQEDSAVYLCASSKSGLSETQYFGPGTRLLVL.

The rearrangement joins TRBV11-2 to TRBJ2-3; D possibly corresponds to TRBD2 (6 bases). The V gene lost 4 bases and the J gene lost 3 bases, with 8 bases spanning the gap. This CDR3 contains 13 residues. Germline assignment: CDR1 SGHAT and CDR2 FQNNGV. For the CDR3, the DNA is TGTGCCAGCAGCTCGACTAGTACAGATACGCAGTATTTT. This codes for CASSSTSTDTQYF.

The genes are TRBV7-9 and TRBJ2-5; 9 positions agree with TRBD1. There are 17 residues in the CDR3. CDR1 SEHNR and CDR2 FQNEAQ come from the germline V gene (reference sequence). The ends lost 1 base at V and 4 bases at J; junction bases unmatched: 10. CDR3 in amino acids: CASSLGVGTGFGETQYF. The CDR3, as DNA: TGTGCCAGCAGCTTAGGGGTCGGGACAGGGTTCGGAGAGACCCAGTACTTC.

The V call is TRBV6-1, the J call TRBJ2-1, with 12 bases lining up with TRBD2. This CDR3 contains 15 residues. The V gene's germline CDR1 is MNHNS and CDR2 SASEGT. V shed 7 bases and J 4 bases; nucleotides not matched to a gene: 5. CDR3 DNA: TGTGCCAGCACCACGGGGACTAGCGGGTACAATGAGCAGTTCTTC. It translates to CASTTGTSGYNEQFF.